This TCR beta chain was sequenced during a study of response to subunit inactivated influenza vaccine. Each CDR3 protein is one row after TCRdb ran MiXCR on the RT-PCR reads. This table holds under 200,000 distinct CDR3 sequences, approximately 12% found once. The ends were cut back, 0 bases at V and 2 bases at J, with 9 bases in the middle. Germline V gene lookup returns CDR1 LGHDT and CDR2 YNNKEL (reference sequence). The CDR3 extends over 15 amino acids. This clonotype has a handful of counts. Separately, the same data were catalogued under a study of T cells expressing NK-cell markers. Per that study: cDNA encoding TCR beta was synthesized via 5'RACE template switching incorporating UMIs.

V and J are TRBV3-1 and TRBJ2-3, with a weak D call TRBD2 (5 bases). The sequencing used CD8+ T cells sorted from PBMCs, collected 12 days after vaccination. The TCR sequence derives from a man in his fifties or sixties who received an inactivated influenza vaccine. CDR3 in DNA: TGTGCCAGCAGCCAAGATCGGAGGTTCACAGATACGCAGTATTTT. It translates to CASSQDRRFTDTQYF.